This TCR beta chain was documented in a study of T cell responses to AZD1222 COVID-19 vaccine. With 3 bases removed from V and 2 bases from J, the gap between germline ends came to 16 bases. Germline CDR1 and CDR2: DFQATT and SNEGSKA (reference sequence). There are 15 residues in the CDR3. Profiled with immunoSEQ multiplex PCR; TCRdb holds only in-frame clones, not every one. The sample records about 100,000 clones, approximately 90% being singletons. In regard to this clone: Its target is unknown.

The study's findings and limits: Repertoire collection took place solely once the T cell response had peaked. As reported, nearly half of all spike-specific TCRs target variant regions that are unmutated.

Sample: peripheral blood, taken 28 days after the second AZD1222 dose. The receptor was derived from an adult who received the AZD1222 COVID-19 vaccine. The V call is TRBV20-1, the J call TRBJ2-5; D is unresolved. CDR3 nucleotides: TGCAGTGCTAGTTTGGTCTCGCCCTTGCAAGAGACCCAGTACTTC. This codes for CSASLVSPLQETQYF.